These 2 T cell receptor beta chains were sequenced from one sample in a study of response to subunit inactivated influenza vaccine. TCRdb reprocessed the RT-PCR reads via MiXCR and lists one record per CDR3 protein. The data contain 450,000 to 700,000 distinct CDR3 sequences, approximately 15% of them seen just once; the ten biggest clones take up around 10%. The specimen was PBMCs from blood, collected 11 to 12 days after vaccination. Receptor source: a man in his fifties or sixties who received an inactivated influenza vaccine.

The chain has TRBV28 and TRBJ2-5; D not resolved. In germline, CDR1 is MDHEN, CDR2 SYDVKM. V was trimmed by 6 bases and J by 1 base, leaving 12 bases between them. The CDR3 has 14 residues. CDR3 region: CASSPYVFQETQYF. CDR3 DNA sequence: TGTGCCAGCAGCCCTTACGTCTTCCAAGAGACCCAGTACTTC.

The chain carries TRBV28 and TRBJ1-1; TRBD1 might be the D (6 bases). V was shortened by 11 bases and J by 5 bases, with 18 bases between the two germline ends. The V gene's germline CDR1 is MDHEN and CDR2 SYDVKM. CDR3 length equals 13 residues. The CDR3 DNA follows: TGTGCCGGCCGGACGGGGGCGAGGACTGAAGCTTTCTTT. This gives the protein CAGRTGARTEAFF.